This T cell receptor (beta chain) originates from a study of spatial heterogeneity in lung cancer. Looking at the study overall: Tumor-region counts of TCR transcripts tracked strongly with a T cell module score from matched bulk RNA-seq.

The presence of a unique molecular identifier marked each TCR cDNA molecule. MiXCR was run by TCRdb on the 5' RACE reads, yielding one entry per CDR3 protein. The table has some 4,200 distinct CDR3 sequences, around two fifths seen once. Time point indicated: sample taken at primary tumor resection. The germline V gene encodes CDR1 SQVTM and CDR2 ANQGSEA. Trimming removed 4 bases from V and 1 base from J; junction bases left unmatched: 3. The CDR3 length is 13 residues. This clonotype rates as medium-sized. Its cognate antigen is unknown. Findings and limits, study-wide: Mutation counts in tumors were tracked by counts of expanded intratumoral alpha and beta TCRs. Coverage was estimated at roughly 7% of tumor T cells for alpha chains and less than 15% for beta chains.

The sequencing here drew on lung tumor tissue, taken at surgery. The receptor was isolated from a male donor with early-stage non-small cell lung cancer. This chain links TRBV29-1 with TRBJ1-1; 7 nucleotides align to TRBD1. In DNA form, the CDR3 reads TGCAGCGTTGTAGGACAGGCGAACACTGAAGCTTTCTTT. Its protein is CSVVGQANTEAFF.